Below, 11 T cell receptor beta chains from the same sample are listed, as sequenced in a study of T cells in Graves' hyperthyroidism and ophthalmopathy (dated by TCRdb to between 2019 and 2020). The library was built by means of multiplex PCR. The sequencer was an Illumina HiSeq 2000. TCR beta CDR3 regions were amplified from RNA transcripts. For the first round of RT-PCR on the TCR CDR3, the HTBI primer set was used together with the Qiagen OneStep RT-PCR kit. Using fastp at Q25 and MiXCR, TCRdb reprocessed the public reads and kept productive beta chains. A single entry per CDR3 protein holds the most common genes and DNA from its merged rows. The sample has more than 500,000 distinct CDR3 sequences on record, under 15% of them singletons. The top ten clonotypes cover approximately 4.2% of the sample. Sequenced input: blood. The receptors here all came from a woman aged 40 to 50 with Graves' ophthalmopathy.

V is TRBV6-1 and J is TRBJ2-3; TRBD2 is a possible D gene (6 bases). Between the trimmed V and J ends, which lost 4 bases and 4 bases, there was a span of 15 bases. Germline CDR1 is MNHNS and CDR2 is SASEGT. The CDR3 consists of 15 residues. This CDR3 is CASSGNGRRADTQYF. The CDR3 DNA follows: TGTGCCAGCAGTGGGAACGGGAGAAGAGCAGATACGCAGTATTTT.

Remarks on this clonotype: This may come from a read error, since a much larger clone is one base off. This CDR3 is missing its conserved last phenylalanine or tryptophan, likely due to a read error. The chain joins TRBV30 to TRBJ2-7; D call uncertain. Deletions cut 0 bases from V and 7 bases from J, with 7 bases between. CDR1 and CDR2 (germline): GTSNPN, SVGIG (reference sequence). The CDR3 is made up of 11 amino acids. CDR3 protein: CAWSVGVEQYY. The CDR3 DNA sequence: TGTGCCTGGAGTGTTGGTGTTGAGCAGTACTAC.

This clonotype appeared many times. The chain combines TRBV28 with TRBJ2-7; TRBD2 aligns across 9 bases. The trim removed 4 bases at V and 0 bases at J, leaving 7 bases unmatched. The CDR3 is 16 amino acids. Germline V gives CDR1 MDHEN, CDR2 SYDVKM. The CDR3 here is CASSSPSSGNSYEQYF. CDR3 bases: TGTGCCAGCAGTTCCCCCTCTAGCGGGAACTCCTACGAGCAGTACTTC. Combining the CDR3 with reference TRBV28 and TRBJ2-7 gives the whole variable domain DVKVTQSSRYLVKRTGEKVFLECVQDMDHENMFWYRQDPGLGLRLIYFSYDVKMKEKGDIPEGYSVSREKKERFSLILESASTNQTSMYLCASSSPSSGNSYEQYFGPGTRLTVT.

This clonotype was picked up a small number of times. This chain links TRBV12-3 or TRBV12-4 with TRBJ1-1; D might be TRBD1 (5 bases). This CDR3 region has 12 residues. V was clipped by 1 base and J by 8 bases, with 8 bases between them. The CDR3 DNA sequence: TGTGCCAGCAGTTTAGGGGGACGGGAAGCTTTCTTT. Translating it yields CASSLGGREAFF.

This clonotype has just a few counts. The rearrangement uses TRBV6-5 and TRBJ1-6; 7 nucleotides agree with TRBD1. The V gene's germline CDR1 is MNHEY and CDR2 SVGAGI. With 2 bases clipped from V and 5 bases from J, the junction kept 3 bases outside the gene matches. This CDR3 comprises 15 residues. In DNA, the CDR3 is TGTGCCAGCAGTTACCAGGGACAGCATAATTCACCCCTCCACTTT. As protein: CASSYQGQHNSPLHF.

The chain couples TRBV5-1 to TRBJ1-3, with 7 bases identical to TRBD1. Germline loops: CDR1 SGHRS, CDR2 YFSETQ. The V gene end was trimmed by 0 bases and the J gene end by 4 bases; junction bases not matched to a gene: 13. The CDR3 is 18 residues long. The CDR3 here is CASSLVPGQASGGNTIYF. The CDR3 DNA reads TGCGCCAGCAGCTTGGTCCCCGGACAGGCCTCCGGAGGAAACACCATATATTTT.

This clonotype was seen ten or more times. The chain employs TRBV12-3 or TRBV12-4 and TRBJ2-7, with D unresolved. V was pared by 3 bases and J by 0 bases, with 9 bases between. This CDR3 comprises 14 residues. CDR3 loop: CASSFGDVSYEQYF. CDR3 DNA sequence: TGTGCCAGCAGTTTCGGTGACGTCTCCTACGAGCAGTACTTC.

This clonotype has a count of ten or more. V usage is TRBV7-2 and J usage is TRBJ1-1, with no clear D. Trimming pared 6 bases from V and 4 bases from J, leaving 12 bases between. The CDR3 extends over 13 amino acids. Germline V gene sequence: CDR1 SGHTA, CDR2 FQGNSA. This CDR3 reads CASRRVGVTEAFF. The CDR3 DNA sequence: TGTGCCAGCAGAAGGGTCGGCGTCACTGAAGCTTTCTTT.

Only a few counts were recorded for this clonotype. This CDR3 reads CSARDFVTGSYEQYF. CDR3 in DNA: TGCAGTGCTAGAGATTTTGTGACAGGCAGTTACGAGCAGTACTTC. This chain joins TRBV20-1 and TRBJ2-7; D perhaps matches TRBD1 (6 bases). The germline CDR1 and CDR2 sequences are DFQATT and SNEGSKA (reference sequence). V lost 0 bases and J lost 4, with 16 bases in between. The CDR3 length is 15 residues.

This clonotype was seen many times. The chain is built from TRBV28 and TRBJ2-7; 9 nucleotides align to TRBD2. The CDR3 length is 13 residues. The germline gives CDR1 MDHEN, CDR2 SYDVKM. V lost 4 bases, J lost 2 bases, and 0 bases stayed unmatched. Written as DNA, the CDR3 is TGTGCCAGCAGTTGGACTAGCGCCTACGAGCAGTACTTC. This codes for CASSWTSAYEQYF.

This clonotype was observed a single time. This sequence joins TRBV6-1 and TRBJ1-6; D is perhaps TRBD1 (6 bases). Germline lookup yields CDR1 MNHNS and CDR2 SASEGT. The CDR3 has 14 residues. The V end was cut by 7 bases, the J end by 11 bases, with 18 bases between. In DNA form, the CDR3 reads TGTGCCAGCACCCTGATCGAGGACAGTCCACCCCTCCACTTT. This codes for CASTLIEDSPPLHF.